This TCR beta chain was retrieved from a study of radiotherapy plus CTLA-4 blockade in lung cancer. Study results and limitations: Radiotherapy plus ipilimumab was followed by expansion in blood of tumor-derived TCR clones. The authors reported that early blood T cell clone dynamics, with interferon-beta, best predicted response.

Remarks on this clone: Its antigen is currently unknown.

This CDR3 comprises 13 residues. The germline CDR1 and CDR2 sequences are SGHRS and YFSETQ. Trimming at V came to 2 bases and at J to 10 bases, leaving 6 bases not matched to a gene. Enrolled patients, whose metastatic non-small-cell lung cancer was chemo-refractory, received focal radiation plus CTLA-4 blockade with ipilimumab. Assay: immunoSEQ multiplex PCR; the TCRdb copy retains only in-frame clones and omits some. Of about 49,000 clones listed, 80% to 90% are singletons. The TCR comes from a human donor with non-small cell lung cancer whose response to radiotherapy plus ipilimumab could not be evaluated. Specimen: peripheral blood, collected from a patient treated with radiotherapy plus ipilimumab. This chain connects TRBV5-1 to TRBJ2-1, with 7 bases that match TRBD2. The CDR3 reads CASSFGLGSEQFF. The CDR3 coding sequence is TGCGCCAGCAGCTTCGGACTAGGAAGCGAGCAGTTCTTC.